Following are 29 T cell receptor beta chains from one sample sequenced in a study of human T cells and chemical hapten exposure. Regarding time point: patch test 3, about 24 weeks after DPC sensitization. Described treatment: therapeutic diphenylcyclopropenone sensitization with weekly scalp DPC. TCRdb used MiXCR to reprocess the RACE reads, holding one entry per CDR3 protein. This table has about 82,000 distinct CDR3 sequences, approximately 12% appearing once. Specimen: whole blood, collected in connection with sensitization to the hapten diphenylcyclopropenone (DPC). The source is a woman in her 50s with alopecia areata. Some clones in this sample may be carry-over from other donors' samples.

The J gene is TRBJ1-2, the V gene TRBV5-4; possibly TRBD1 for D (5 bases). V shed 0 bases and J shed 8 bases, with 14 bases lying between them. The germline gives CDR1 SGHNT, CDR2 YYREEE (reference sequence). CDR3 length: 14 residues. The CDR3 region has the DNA TGTGCCAGCAGCTTGGTAGGGGATTCTGAAGGCTACACCTTC. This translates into CASSLVGDSEGYTF.

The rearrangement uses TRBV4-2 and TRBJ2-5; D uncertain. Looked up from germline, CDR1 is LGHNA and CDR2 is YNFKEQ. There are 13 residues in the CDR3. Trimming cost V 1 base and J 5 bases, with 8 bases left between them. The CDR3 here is CASSQGIAETQYF. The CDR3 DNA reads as TGTGCCAGCAGCCAAGGGATCGCTGAGACCCAGTACTTC.

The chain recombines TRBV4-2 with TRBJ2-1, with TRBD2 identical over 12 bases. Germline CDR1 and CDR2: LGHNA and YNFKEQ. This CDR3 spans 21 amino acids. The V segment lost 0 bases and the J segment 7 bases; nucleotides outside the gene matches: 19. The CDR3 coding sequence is TGTGCCAGCAGCCAAGACCCTCGTTCTCTAGCGGGAGGGCCGGCGGGGAATGAGCAGTTCTTC. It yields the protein CASSQDPRSLAGGPAGNEQFF.

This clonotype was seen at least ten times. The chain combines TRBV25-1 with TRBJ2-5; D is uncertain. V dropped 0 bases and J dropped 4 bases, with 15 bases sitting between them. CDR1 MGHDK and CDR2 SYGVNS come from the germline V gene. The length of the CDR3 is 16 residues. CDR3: CASSEYGQRHRETQYF. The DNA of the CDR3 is TGTGCCAGCAGTGAATATGGGCAGCGCCACCGAGAGACCCAGTACTTC.

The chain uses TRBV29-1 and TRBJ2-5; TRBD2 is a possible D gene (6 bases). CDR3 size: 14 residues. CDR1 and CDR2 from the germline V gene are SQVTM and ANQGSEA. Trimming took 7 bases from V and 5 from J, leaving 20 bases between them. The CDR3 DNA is TGCAGCGCATCCCTATTCGTGGGAGGCGAGACCCAGTACTTC. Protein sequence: CSASLFVGGETQYF.

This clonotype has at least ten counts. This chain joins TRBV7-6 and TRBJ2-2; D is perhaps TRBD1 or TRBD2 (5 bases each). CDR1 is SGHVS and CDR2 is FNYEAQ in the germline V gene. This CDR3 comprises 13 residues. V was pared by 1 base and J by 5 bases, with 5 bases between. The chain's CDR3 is CASSLGGTGELFF. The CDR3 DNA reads TGTGCCAGCAGCTTAGGGGGGACCGGGGAGCTGTTTTTT.

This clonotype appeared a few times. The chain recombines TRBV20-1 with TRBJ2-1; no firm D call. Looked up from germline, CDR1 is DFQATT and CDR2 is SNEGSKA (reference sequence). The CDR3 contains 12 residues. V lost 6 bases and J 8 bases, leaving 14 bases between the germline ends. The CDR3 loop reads CSAGPGFDEQFF. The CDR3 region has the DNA TGCAGTGCAGGGCCTGGGTTCGATGAGCAGTTCTTC.

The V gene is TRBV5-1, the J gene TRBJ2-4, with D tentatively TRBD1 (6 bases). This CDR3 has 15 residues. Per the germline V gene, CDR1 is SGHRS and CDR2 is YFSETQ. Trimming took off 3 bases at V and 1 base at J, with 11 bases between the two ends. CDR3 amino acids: CASSSLQGAKNIQYF. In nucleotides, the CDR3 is TGCGCCAGCAGCTCACTCCAGGGGGCCAAAAACATTCAGTACTTC. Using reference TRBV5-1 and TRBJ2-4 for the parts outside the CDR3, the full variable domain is KAGVTQTPRYLIKTRGQQVTLSCSPISGHRSVSWYQQTPGQGLQFLFEYFSETQRNKGNFPGRFSGRQFSNSRSEMNVSTLELGDSALYLCASSSLQGAKNIQYFGAGTRLSVL.

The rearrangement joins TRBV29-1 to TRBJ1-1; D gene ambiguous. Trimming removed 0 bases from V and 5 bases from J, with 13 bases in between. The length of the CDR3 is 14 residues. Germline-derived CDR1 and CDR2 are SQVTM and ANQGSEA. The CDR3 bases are TGCAGCGTTGAAGATGCCCTTGGGGAAACTGAAGCTTTCTTT. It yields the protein CSVEDALGETEAFF.

In DNA, the CDR3 is TGCAGTGCTGAAGAAGCGGGACTCCTCTACGAGCAGTACTTC. Its translation: CSAEEAGLLYEQYF. The chain has TRBV20-1 and TRBJ2-7, with 7 bases fitting TRBD2. CDR3 length: 14 residues. V dropped 5 bases and J dropped 3; count of bases not matched to a gene: 10. Germline CDR1 DFQATT, CDR2 SNEGSKA (reference sequence).

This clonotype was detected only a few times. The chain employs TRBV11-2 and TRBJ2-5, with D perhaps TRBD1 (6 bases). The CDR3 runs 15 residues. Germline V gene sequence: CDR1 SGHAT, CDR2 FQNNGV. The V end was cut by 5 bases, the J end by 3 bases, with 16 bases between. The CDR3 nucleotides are TGTGCCAGCAGCATTAGAGGTGCAGGGGAAGAGACCCAGTACTTC. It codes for CASSIRGAGEETQYF.

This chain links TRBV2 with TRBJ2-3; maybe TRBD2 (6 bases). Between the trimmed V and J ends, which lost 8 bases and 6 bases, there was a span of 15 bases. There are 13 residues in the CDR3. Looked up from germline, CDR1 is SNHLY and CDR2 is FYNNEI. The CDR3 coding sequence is TGTGCCAGCCCCGGGGGACGGCTCGATACGCAGTATTTT. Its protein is CASPGGRLDTQYF.

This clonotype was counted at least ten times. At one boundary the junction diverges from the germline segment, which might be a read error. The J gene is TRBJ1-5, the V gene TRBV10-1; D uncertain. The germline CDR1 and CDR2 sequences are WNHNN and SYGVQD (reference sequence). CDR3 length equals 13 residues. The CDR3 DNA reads TGCGCCAGCAGCGAGTGGGGAGATCAGCCCCAGCATTTT. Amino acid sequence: CASSEWGDQPQHF.

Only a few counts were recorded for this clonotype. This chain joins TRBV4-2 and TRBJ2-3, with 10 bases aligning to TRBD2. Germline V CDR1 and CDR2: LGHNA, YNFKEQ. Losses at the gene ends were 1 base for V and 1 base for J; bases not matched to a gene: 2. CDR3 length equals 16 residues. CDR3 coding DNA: TGTGCCAGCAGCCAAGTCGGGACTAGCGGCACAGATACGCAGTATTTT. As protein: CASSQVGTSGTDTQYF.

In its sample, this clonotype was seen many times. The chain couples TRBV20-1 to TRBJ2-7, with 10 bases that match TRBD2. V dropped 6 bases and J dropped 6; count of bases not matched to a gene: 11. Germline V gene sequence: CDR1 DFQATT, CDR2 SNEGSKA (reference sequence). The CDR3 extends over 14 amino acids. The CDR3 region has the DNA TGCAGTGCCAATACCGGGACTAGCGTCTCCGAGCAGTACTTC. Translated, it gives CSANTGTSVSEQYF.

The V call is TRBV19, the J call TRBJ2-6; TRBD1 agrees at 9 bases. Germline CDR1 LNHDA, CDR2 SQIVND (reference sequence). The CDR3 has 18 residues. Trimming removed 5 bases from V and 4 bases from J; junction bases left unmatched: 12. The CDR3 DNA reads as TGTGCCAGTAGTCTCTTGGGACAGGGTCACTCCGGGGCCAACGTCCTGACTTTC. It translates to CASSLLGQGHSGANVLTF.

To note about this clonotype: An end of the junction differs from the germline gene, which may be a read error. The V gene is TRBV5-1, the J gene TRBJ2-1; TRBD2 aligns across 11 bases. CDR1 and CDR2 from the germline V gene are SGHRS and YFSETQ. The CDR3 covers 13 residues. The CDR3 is CACSLGTSGKQFF. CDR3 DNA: TGCGCCTGCAGCTTGGGGACTAGCGGAAAGCAGTTCTTC.

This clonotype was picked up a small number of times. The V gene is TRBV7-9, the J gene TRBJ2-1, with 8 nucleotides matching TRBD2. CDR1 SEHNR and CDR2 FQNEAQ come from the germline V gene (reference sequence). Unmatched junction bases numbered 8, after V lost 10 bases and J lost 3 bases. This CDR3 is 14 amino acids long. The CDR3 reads CAIPLAENYNEQFF. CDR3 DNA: TGTGCCATTCCACTAGCGGAAAACTACAATGAGCAGTTCTTC.

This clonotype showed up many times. The CDR3 sequence: CASSPRGLAGFRRSYNEQFF. CDR3 bases: TGTGCCAGCAGTCCTAGGGGGCTAGCGGGGTTCCGGCGGTCCTACAATGAGCAGTTCTTC. The chain joins TRBV25-1 to TRBJ2-1, with TRBD2 matching 9 bases. This CDR3 comprises 20 residues. J gave up 1 base and V 5 bases, and 18 bases lay outside the gene matches. Per the germline V gene, CDR1 is MGHDK and CDR2 is SYGVNS.

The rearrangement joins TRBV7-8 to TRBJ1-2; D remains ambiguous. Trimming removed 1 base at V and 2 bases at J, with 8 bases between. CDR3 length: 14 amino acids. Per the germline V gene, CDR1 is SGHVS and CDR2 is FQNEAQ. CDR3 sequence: CASSLGVGNYGYTF. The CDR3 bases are TGTGCCAGCAGCTTAGGTGTGGGCAACTATGGCTACACCTTC.

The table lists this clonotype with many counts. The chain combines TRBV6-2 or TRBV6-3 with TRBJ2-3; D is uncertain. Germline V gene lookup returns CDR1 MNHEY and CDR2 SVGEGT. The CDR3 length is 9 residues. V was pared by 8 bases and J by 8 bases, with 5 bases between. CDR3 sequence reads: CASGGTQYF. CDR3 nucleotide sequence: TGTGCCAGCGGTGGTACGCAGTATTTT.

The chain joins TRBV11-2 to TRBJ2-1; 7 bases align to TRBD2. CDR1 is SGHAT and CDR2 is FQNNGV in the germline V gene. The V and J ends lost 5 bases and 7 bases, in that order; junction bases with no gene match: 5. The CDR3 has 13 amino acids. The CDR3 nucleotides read TGTGCCAGCAGCCGGACTAGTCAAAATGAGCAGTTCTTC. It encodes CASSRTSQNEQFF.

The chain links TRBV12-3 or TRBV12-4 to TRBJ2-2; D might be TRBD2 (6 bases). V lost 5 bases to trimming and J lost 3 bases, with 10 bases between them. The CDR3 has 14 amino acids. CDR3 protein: CASSPRRDTGELFF. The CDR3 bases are TGTGCCAGCAGTCCCAGGAGGGACACCGGGGAGCTGTTTTTT.

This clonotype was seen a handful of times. The CDR3 DNA reads as TGTGCCAGCAGCCAAGATAACACTGAAGCTTTCTTT. Its protein is CASSQDNTEAFF. The chain recombines TRBV3-1 with TRBJ1-1, with D hard to call. Germline loops: CDR1 LGHDT, CDR2 YNNKEL (reference sequence). This CDR3 has 12 residues. Between the trimmed V and J ends, which lost 0 bases and 2 bases, there was a span of 1 base.

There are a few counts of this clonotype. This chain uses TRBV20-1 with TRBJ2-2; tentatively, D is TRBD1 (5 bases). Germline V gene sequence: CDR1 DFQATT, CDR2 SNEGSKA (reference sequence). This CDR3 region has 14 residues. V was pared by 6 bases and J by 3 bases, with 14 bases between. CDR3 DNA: TGCAGTGCCCCAGGGTGGGTGGACACCGGGGAGCTGTTTTTT. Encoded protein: CSAPGWVDTGELFF.

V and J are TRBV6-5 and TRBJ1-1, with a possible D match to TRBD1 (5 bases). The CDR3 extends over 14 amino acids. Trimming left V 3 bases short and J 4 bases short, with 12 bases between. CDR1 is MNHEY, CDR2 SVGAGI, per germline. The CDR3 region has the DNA TGTGCCAGCAGTTATTTTGGCAGGGTCACTGAAGCTTTCTTT. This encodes CASSYFGRVTEAFF.

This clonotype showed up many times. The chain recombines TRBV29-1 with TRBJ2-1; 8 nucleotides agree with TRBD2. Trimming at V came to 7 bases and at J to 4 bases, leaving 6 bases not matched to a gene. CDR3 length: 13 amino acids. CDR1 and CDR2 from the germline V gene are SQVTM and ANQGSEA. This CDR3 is CSGSGISYNEQFF. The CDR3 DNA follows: TGCAGCGGTAGCGGGATATCGTACAATGAGCAGTTCTTC.

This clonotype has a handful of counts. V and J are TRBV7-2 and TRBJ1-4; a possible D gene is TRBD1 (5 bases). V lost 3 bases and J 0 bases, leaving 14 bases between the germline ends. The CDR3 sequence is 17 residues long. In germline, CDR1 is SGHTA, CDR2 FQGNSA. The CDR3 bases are TGTGCCAGCAGCTTCCGGGGCTTCCCGGCAACTAATGAAAAACTGTTTTTT. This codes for CASSFRGFPATNEKLFF.

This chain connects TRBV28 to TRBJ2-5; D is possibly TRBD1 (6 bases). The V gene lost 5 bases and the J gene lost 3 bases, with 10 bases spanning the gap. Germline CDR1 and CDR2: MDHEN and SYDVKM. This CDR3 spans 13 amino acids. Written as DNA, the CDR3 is TGTGCCAGCAGTCCGCGGACAGAAGAGACCCAGTACTTC. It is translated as CASSPRTEETQYF.